Listed below are T cell receptor beta chains from one sample, sequenced in a study of T cell repertoires in cytomegalovirus infection. These receptors have no known antigen. MiXCR, applied by TCRdb to the reads, yields one record per CDR3 protein. The profile shows approximately 43,000 distinct CDR3 sequences, roughly 20% of them singletons. Sequenced input: PBMCs, sequenced either directly or after in vitro stimulation (not recorded which). Receptor source: a human donor in good health (CMV status not recorded). Some clones in this sample may be carry-over from other donors' samples. Both conserved end residues are part of each CDR3. The D gene is left open where the match is weak. The size field is filled for only some rows; it gives once, few, many or a size class.

j_call v_call clone_size d_call cdr3_nt cdr3_aa
TRBJ2-2 TRBV11-3 few TRBD1 TGTGCCAGCAGCACAAGACAGGGGGCCTTTACCGGGGAGCTGTTTTTT CASSTRQGAFTGELFF
TRBJ2-6 TRBV7-2 many NA TGTGCCAGCAGCTCGACAGACTCTGGGGCCAACGTCCTGACTTTC CASSSTDSGANVLTF
TRBJ2-7 TRBV6-5 NA NA TGTGCCAGCAGTTATCCCCCCGGAAACGAGCAGTACTTC CASSYPPGNEQYF
TRBJ2-3 TRBV9 NA TRBD2 TGTGCCAGCAGCATACTAGCGGCAGTCACAGATACGCAGTATTTT CASSILAAVTDTQYF
TRBJ2-3 TRBV2 few NA TGTGCCAGCAGTGATCGGCAGGGAATAGATACGCAGTATTTT CASSDRQGIDTQYF
TRBJ2-7 TRBV3-1 few TRBD1 TGTGCCAGCAGCCAAGGACAGGGTTTCCTCTACGAGCAGTACTTC CASSQGQGFLYEQYF
TRBJ1-5 TRBV28 NA TRBD1 TGTGCCAGCAGTTTCCGGACAGGGCGAGGCAATCAGCCCCAGCATTTT CASSFRTGRGNQPQHF
TRBJ2-1 TRBV27 many TRBD2 TGTGCCAGCAGTCCTTCGGGGGGCTACAATGAGCAGTTCTTC CASSPSGGYNEQFF
TRBJ1-1 TRBV7-2 many NA TGTGCCAGCAGCCCCCGGACAGTTGAAGCTTTCTTT CASSPRTVEAFF
TRBJ2-2 TRBV28 many TRBD1 TGTGCCAGTGTTCCGGGACAGACTGCCGGGGAGCTGTTTTTT CASVPGQTAGELFF
TRBJ2-1 TRBV7-9 many TRBD1 TGTGCCAGCAGCGGGACAGAGAGCGAGAGATACAATGAGCAGTTCTTC CASSGTESERYNEQFF
TRBJ1-6 TRBV20-1 few TRBD1 TGCAGTGCTAGAGTAGGGGGCCGGGCACCCCTCCACTTT CSARVGGRAPLHF
TRBJ1-2 TRBV20-1 once NA TGCAGTGCAACGACAGGAGGAGGCTACACCTTC CSATTGGGYTF
TRBJ2-1 TRBV12-3/TRBV12-4 NA TRBD1 TGTGCCAGCAGTTTGGGGACAGGCCAAAATGAGCAGTTCTTC CASSLGTGQNEQFF
TRBJ1-1 TRBV24-1 NA NA TGTGCCACCAGTGATTGGGCGACAGGCGATAAAGCTTTCTTT CATSDWATGDKAFF
TRBJ1-5 TRBV19 few NA TGTGCCAGTAGTATTTTGGGCACAAGCCAGCCCCAGCATTTT CASSILGTSQPQHF
TRBJ1-6 TRBV4-3 NA NA TGCGCCAGCAGCCCTTCGGTGGGAGTGAGAGATAATTCACCCCTCCACTTT CASSPSVGVRDNSPLHF
TRBJ1-6 TRBV29-1 few TRBD1 TGCAGCGTCCGGGACAGGGGGTCTGGAGCCCTCCACTTT CSVRDRGSGALHF
TRBJ2-1 TRBV7-8 many TRBD2 TGTGCCAGCAGCTTAGTGGGACTAGCGAACTCCTACAATGAGCAGTTCTTC CASSLVGLANSYNEQFF
TRBJ2-7 TRBV19 NA NA TGTGCCAGTAGTAGATTCGGGACCGATACCTACGAGCAGTACTTC CASSRFGTDTYEQYF
TRBJ2-7 TRBV6-2/TRBV6-3 few NA TGTGCCAGCATCCAGCAGGGAGTCGGCGAGCAGTACTTC CASIQQGVGEQYF
TRBJ2-7 TRBV7-8 NA NA TGTGCCAGCAGCTTAGCCTTTAACCGGCTGTACGAGCAGTACTTC CASSLAFNRLYEQYF
TRBJ2-1 TRBV6-2/TRBV6-3 many NA TGTGCCAGCAGTTATGGTCCAGCCTTTGAGCAGTTCTTC CASSYGPAFEQFF
TRBJ2-7 TRBV5-5 few NA TGTGCCAGCAGCTTGGAAAGCTCCTACGAGCAGTACTTC CASSLESSYEQYF
TRBJ1-2 TRBV7-2 many NA TGTGCCAGCAGCTTAGATTTTCAAGGAAACTATGGCTACACCTTC CASSLDFQGNYGYTF
TRBJ2-5 TRBV12-3/TRBV12-4 many TRBD2 TGTGCCAGCAGTTTACTCTCGGGACTAGCGGGGTTTGAGACCCAGTACTTC CASSLLSGLAGFETQYF
TRBJ1-2 TRBV7-9 NA NA TGTGCCAGCAGCCCAGGGAATGGCTACACCTTC CASSPGNGYTF
TRBJ2-1 TRBV29-1 few NA TGCAGCGTTGAAGATCATGGCGGAAGGTACAATGAGCAGTTCTTC CSVEDHGGRYNEQFF
TRBJ1-2 TRBV14 NA NA TGTGCCAGCAGCCAAGAATGGGGGTATGGCTACACCTTC CASSQEWGYGYTF
TRBJ2-3 TRBV7-2 many NA TGTGCCAGCGGGAACCACCCAACAGATACGCAGTATTTT CASGNHPTDTQYF
TRBJ1-2 TRBV20-1 NA NA TGCAGTGCTAGGACGGATAATGGCTACACCTTC CSARTDNGYTF
TRBJ2-5 TRBV4-2 NA NA TGTGCCAGCAGCCAAGAGAGGGGGGGGCCGCGAGAGACCCAGTACTTC CASSQERGGPRETQYF
TRBJ2-3 TRBV20-1 few NA TGCAGCCTCTCGGAGGGGGGCCGAGATACGCAGTATTTT CSLSEGGRDTQYF
TRBJ2-3 TRBV27 few TRBD2 TGTGCCAGCAGTCCCCACGCGGGAGGGCCTAGTCCGGAACGGGGCACAGATACGCAGTATTTT CASSPHAGGPSPERGTDTQYF
TRBJ1-2 TRBV12-3/TRBV12-4 NA NA TGTGCCAGCAAACTGGCTACTACGGGGGGCTACACCTTC CASKLATTGGYTF
TRBJ2-2 TRBV5-4 NA TRBD1 TGTGCCAGCAGCTCGGACAGGGGGCCATTCGGAACCGGGGAGCTGTTTTTT CASSSDRGPFGTGELFF
TRBJ1-1 TRBV12-3/TRBV12-4 NA TRBD1 TGTGCCAGCAGCCGACAGGGGATGAGCACTGAAGCTTTCTTT CASSRQGMSTEAFF
TRBJ1-6 TRBV20-1 NA NA TGCAGTGCTAGAGATCACATAGGAAATTCACCCCTCCACTTT CSARDHIGNSPLHF
TRBJ2-1 TRBV7-9 NA NA TGTGCCAGCAGCACTACTAGCTACAATGAGCAGTTCTTC CASSTTSYNEQFF
TRBJ2-1 TRBV18 NA NA TGTGCCAGCTCCCCCAAGAAGATAGGGCGGATACTAGCTACGGCCTACAATGAGCAGTTCTTC CASSPKKIGRILATAYNEQFF
TRBJ1-1 TRBV7-9 NA NA TGTGCCAGCAGCCCCCGGGGGAGCACTGAAGCTTTCTTT CASSPRGSTEAFF
TRBJ1-5 TRBV4-1 NA TRBD1 TGCGCCAGCAGCCACTCACTCCGGGACAGGGGGCGCGTGGGCAATCAGCCCCAGCATTTT CASSHSLRDRGRVGNQPQHF
TRBJ2-7 TRBV11-2 NA NA TGTGCCAGCAGCCAGAGAGGGGGGAACGAGCAGTACTTC CASSQRGGNEQYF
TRBJ1-5 TRBV28 few NA TGTGCCAGCAGTTTATACAGCCTCAGCAATCAGCCCCAGCATTTT CASSLYSLSNQPQHF
TRBJ2-2 TRBV12-3/TRBV12-4 few NA TGTGCCAGCAGTTTGCCGGGAGAGGGGACCGGGGAGCTGTTTTTT CASSLPGEGTGELFF
TRBJ2-7 TRBV6-5 NA TRBD1 TGTGCCAGCAGTTATGGGGGACAGCCATACTACGAGCAGTACTTC CASSYGGQPYYEQYF
TRBJ2-2 TRBV19 NA NA TGTGCCAGTAGAAGTTTAAAGGGGAAGTACACCGGGGAGCTGTTTTTT CASRSLKGKYTGELFF
TRBJ2-1 TRBV28 many NA TGTGCCAGCATTAAGAGGGGTCTTGGCAATGAGCAGTTCTTC CASIKRGLGNEQFF